The clone carrying this TCR beta chain has just a few counts. What it binds is not known. The unsorted samples took tens of millions of PBMCs to get genomic DNA. Germline CDR1 reads GTSNPN; CDR2 reads SVGIG (reference sequence). V was clipped by 4 bases and J by 2 bases; unmatched bases: 13. The CDR3 totals 16 residues. The record originates from a study of shared clonotypes between healthy human individuals. Findings and caveats of the study: The diversity represented, both genetic and in exposure history, was limited by few donors.

Assay used: immunoSEQ multiplex PCR; TCRdb lists only in-frame clones, some missing. The sample has about 480,000 clones, 79% seen once; the top ten hold around 13%. Source material: PBMCs. The V and J genes are TRBV30 and TRBJ2-7, with 8 bases fitting TRBD2. This clonotype was obtained from a woman in her 40s in good health. Some clones in this sample may be carry-over from other donors' samples. The CDR3 sequence: CAWTPPRLAITYEQYF. CDR3 DNA: TGTGCCTGGACCCCCCCCCGACTAGCGATCACCTACGAGCAGTACTTC.